The source of this T cell receptor (beta chain) is a study of shared clonotypes between healthy human individuals. Study conclusions and caveats: Rarefaction exposed incomplete sorted-subset sequencing despite large depth. Clonotypes that were shared across four donors made up roughly 5.2% of naive CD4 clonotypes. The sampled material consisted only of blood, and tissue repertoires are likely to differ.

With regard to this clone: Its target is unknown.

Donors were healthy HIV-negative adults without recently reported acute infections or vaccinations. The germline gives CDR1 SEHNR, CDR2 FQNEAQ (reference sequence). The CDR3 consists of 16 residues. The junction had 11 bases not matched to a gene; V was cut back by 7 bases and J by 0 bases. The repertoire was sequenced with immunoSEQ multiplex PCR; TCRdb's copy has only in-frame clones and lacks some. This sample has about 330,000 clones, with around 87% found just once. The V and J genes are TRBV7-9 and TRBJ1-1, with 7 nucleotides matching TRBD1. The clonotype was recovered from a man between 18 and 29 years old in good health. The specimen sequenced was memory CD8+ T cells sorted from blood. The subset: CD45RO+ cells pooled with CCR7-negative TemRA cells. The CDR3 sequence is CASIQEQGPMNTEAFF. The CDR3 bases are TGTGCCAGCATTCAAGAACAGGGGCCCATGAACACTGAAGCTTTCTTT.